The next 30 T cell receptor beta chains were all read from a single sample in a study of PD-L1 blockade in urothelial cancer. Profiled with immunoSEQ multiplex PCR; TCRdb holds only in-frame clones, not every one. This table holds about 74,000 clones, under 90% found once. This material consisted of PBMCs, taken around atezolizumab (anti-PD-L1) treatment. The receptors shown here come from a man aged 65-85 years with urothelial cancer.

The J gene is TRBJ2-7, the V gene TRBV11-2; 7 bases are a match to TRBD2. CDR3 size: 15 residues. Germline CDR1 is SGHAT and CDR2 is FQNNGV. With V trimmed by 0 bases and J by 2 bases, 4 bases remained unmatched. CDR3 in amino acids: CASSLEGGTTYEQYF. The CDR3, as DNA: TGTGCCAGCAGCTTAGAGGGCGGGACTACCTACGAGCAGTACTTC.

The CDR3 sequence is CASSLRGGPTEAFF. DNA for the CDR3: TGTGCCAGCAGTTTACGCGGGGGGCCCACTGAAGCTTTCTTT. The genes are TRBV27 and TRBJ1-1, with a possible D match to TRBD1 (6 bases). Trimming pared 2 bases from V and 4 bases from J, leaving 11 bases between. Germline CDR1 reads MNHEY; CDR2 reads SMNVEV (reference sequence). The CDR3 runs 14 residues.

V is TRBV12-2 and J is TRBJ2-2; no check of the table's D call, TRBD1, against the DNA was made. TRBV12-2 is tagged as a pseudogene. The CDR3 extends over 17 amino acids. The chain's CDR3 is CASRLALGGYHTGELFF. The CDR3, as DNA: TGTGCAAGTCGCTTAGCGCTAGGGGGTTATCACACCGGGGAGCTGTTTTTT.

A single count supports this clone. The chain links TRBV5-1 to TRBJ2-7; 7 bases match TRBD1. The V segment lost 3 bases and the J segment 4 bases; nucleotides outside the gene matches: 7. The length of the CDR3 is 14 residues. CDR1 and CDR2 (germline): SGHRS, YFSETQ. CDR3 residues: CASSSGTEPYEQYF. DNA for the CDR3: TGCGCCAGCAGCTCCGGGACAGAACCTTACGAGCAGTACTTC.

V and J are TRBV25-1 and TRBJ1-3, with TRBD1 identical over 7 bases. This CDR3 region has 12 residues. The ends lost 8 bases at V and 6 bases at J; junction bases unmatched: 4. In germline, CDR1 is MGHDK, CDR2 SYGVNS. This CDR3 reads CASGGQLNTIYF. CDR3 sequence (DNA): TGTGCCAGCGGGGGACAGTTAAACACCATATATTTT.

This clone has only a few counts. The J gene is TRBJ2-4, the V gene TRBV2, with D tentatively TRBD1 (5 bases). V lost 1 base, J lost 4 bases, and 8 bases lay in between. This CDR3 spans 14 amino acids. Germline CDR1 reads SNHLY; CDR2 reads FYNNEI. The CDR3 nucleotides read TGTGCCAGCAGTGAAGGGACAAGAAAAAACATTCAGTACTTC. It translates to CASSEGTRKNIQYF.

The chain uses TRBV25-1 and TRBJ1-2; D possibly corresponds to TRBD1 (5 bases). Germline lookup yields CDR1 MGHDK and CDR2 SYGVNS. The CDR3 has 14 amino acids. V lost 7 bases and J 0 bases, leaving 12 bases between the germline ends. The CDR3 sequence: CASKAAGTNYGYTF. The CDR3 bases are TGTGCCAGCAAGGCGGCAGGGACTAACTATGGCTACACCTTC.

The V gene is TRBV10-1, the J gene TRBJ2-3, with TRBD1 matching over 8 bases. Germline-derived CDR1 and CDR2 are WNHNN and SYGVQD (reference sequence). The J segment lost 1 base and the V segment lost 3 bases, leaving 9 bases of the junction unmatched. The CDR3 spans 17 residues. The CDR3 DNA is TGCGCCAGCAGTGACTCCGCGACAGGGGCTCGCACAGATACGCAGTATTTT. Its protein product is CASSDSATGARTDTQYF.

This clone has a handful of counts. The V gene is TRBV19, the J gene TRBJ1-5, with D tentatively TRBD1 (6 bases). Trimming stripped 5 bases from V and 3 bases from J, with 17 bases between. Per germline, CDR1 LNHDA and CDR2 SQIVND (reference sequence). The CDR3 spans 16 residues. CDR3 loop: CASSSGQLSINQPQHF. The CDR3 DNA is TGTGCCAGTAGTTCAGGACAGCTCAGCATCAATCAGCCCCAGCATTTT.

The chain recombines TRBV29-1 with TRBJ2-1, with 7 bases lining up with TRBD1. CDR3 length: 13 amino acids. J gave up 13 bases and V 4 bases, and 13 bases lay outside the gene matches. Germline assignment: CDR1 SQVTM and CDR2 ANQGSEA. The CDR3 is CSVGATGPDPQFF. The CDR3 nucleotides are TGCAGCGTTGGGGCGACAGGGCCCGATCCCCAGTTCTTC.

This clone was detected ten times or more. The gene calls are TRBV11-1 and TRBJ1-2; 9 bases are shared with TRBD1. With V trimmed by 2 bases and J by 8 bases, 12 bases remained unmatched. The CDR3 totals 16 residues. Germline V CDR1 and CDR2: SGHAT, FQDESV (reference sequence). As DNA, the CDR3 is TGTGCCAGCAGCTTAAGTCTGGCACAGGGGGCTTGGGGCTACACCTTC. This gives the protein CASSLSLAQGAWGYTF. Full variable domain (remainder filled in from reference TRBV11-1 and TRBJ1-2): EAEVAQSPRYKITEKSQAVAFWCDPISGHATLYWYRQILGQGPELLVQFQDESVVDDSQLPKDRFSAERLKGVDSTLKIQPAELGDSAMYLCASSLSLAQGAWGYTFGSGTRLTVV.

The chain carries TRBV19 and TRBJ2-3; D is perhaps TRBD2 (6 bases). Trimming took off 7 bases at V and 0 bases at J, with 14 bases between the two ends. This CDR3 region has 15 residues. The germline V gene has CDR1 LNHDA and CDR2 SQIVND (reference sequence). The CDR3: CASTVDYSSTDTQYF. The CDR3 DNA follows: TGTGCCAGTACCGTGGACTATTCGAGCACAGATACGCAGTATTTT.

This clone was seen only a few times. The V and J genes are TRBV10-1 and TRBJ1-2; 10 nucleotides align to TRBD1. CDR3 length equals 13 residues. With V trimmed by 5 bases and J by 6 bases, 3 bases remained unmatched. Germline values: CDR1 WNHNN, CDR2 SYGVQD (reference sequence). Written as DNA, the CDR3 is TGCGCCAGCAGTCGGGACAGGGGCGATGGCTACACCTTC. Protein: CASSRDRGDGYTF.

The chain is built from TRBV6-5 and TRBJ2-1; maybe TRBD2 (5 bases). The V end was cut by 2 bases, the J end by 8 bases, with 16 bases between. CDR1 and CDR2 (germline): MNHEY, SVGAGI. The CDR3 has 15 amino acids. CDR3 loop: CASSYADHLADEQFF. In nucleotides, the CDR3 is TGTGCCAGCAGTTACGCAGATCACCTAGCTGATGAGCAGTTCTTC.

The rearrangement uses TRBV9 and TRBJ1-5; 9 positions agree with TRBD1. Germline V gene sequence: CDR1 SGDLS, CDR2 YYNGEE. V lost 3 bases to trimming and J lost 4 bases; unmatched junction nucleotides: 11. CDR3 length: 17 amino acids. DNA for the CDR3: TGTGCCAGCAGCGCAGAGGGGGGGACAGGGTGGAATCAGCCCCAGCATTTT. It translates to CASSAEGGTGWNQPQHF.

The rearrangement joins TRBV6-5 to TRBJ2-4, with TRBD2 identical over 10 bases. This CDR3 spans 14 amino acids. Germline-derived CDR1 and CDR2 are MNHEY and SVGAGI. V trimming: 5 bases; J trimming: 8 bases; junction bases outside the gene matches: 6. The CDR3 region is CASSMTSGWDIQYF. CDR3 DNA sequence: TGTGCCAGCAGTATGACTAGCGGGTGGGACATTCAGTACTTC.

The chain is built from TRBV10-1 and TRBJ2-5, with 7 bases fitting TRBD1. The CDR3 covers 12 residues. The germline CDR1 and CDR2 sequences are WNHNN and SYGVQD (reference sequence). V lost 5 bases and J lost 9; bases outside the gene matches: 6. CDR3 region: CASSNFQGAQYF. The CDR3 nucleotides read TGCGCCAGCAGTAACTTCCAGGGGGCCCAGTACTTC.

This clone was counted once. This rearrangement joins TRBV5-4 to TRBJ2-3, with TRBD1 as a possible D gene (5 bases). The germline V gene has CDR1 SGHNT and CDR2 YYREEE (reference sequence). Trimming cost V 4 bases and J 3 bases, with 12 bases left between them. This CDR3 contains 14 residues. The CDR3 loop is CASSTQTATDTQYF. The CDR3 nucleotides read TGTGCCAGCAGCACCCAGACAGCGACAGATACGCAGTATTTT.

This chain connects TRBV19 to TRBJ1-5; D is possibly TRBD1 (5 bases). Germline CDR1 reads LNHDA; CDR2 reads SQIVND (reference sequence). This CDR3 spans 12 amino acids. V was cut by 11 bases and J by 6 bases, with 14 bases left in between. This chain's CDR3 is CAVGGRLQPQHF. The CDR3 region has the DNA TGTGCCGTGGGGGGGAGGCTTCAGCCCCAGCATTTT.

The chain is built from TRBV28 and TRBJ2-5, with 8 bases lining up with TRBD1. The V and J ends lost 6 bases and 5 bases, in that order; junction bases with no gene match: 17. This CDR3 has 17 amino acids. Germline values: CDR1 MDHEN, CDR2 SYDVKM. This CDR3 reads CASSLTQGARGFETQYF. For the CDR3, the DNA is TGTGCCAGCAGCCTAACCCAGGGGGCGCGAGGGTTTGAGACCCAGTACTTC. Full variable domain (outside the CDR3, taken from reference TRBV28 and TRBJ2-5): DVKVTQSSRYLVKRTGEKVFLECVQDMDHENMFWYRQDPGLGLRLIYFSYDVKMKEKGDIPEGYSVSREKKERFSLILESASTNQTSMYLCASSLTQGARGFETQYFGPGTRLLVL.

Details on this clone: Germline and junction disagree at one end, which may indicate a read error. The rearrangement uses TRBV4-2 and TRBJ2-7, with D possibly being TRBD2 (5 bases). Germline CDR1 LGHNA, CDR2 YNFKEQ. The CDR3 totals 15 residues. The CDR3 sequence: CASSQVWDSVYGQYF. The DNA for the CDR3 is TGTGCCAGCAGCCAAGTTTGGGATAGCGTCTACGGGCAGTACTTC.

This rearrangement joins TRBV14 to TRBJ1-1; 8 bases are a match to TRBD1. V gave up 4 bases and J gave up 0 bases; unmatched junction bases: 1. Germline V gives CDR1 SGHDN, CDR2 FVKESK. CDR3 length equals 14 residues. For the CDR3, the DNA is TGTGCCAGCAGCCGACAGGGGATGAACACTGAAGCTTTCTTT. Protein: CASSRQGMNTEAFF.

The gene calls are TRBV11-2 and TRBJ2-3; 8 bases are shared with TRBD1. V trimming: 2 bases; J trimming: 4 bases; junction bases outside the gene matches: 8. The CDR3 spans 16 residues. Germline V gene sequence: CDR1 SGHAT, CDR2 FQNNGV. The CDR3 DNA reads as TGTGCCAGCAGCTTACTCTCCGGGACAGGACCAGATACGCAGTATTTT. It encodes CASSLLSGTGPDTQYF. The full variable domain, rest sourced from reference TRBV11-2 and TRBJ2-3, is EAGVAQSPRYKIIEKRQSVAFWCNPISGHATLYWYQQILGQGPKLLIQFQNNGVVDDSQLPKDRFSAERLKGVDSTLKIQPAKLEDSAVYLCASSLLSGTGPDTQYFGPGTRLTVL.

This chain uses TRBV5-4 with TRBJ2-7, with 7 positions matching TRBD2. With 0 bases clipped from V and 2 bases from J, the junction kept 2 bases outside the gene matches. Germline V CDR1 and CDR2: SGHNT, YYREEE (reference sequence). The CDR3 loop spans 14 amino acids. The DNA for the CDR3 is TGTGCCAGCAGCTTGGGAGGGACTACCTACGAGCAGTACTTC. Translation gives CASSLGGTTYEQYF.

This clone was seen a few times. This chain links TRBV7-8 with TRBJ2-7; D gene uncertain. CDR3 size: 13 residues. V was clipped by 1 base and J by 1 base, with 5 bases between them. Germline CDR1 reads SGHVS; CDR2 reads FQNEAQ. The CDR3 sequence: CASSLDRSYEQYF. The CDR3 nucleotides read TGTGCCAGCAGCTTAGACCGGTCCTACGAGCAGTACTTC.

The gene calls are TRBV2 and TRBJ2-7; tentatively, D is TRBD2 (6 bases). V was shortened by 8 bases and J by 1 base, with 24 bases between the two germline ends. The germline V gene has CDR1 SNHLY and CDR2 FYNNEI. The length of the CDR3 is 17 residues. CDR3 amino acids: CASGGNRPGLGSYEQYF. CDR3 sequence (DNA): TGTGCCAGCGGAGGAAACAGACCGGGACTTGGGTCCTACGAGCAGTACTTC.

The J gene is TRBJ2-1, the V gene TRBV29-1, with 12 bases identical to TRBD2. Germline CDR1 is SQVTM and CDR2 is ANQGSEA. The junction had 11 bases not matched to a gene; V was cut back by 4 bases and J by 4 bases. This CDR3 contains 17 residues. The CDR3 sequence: CSVVLSTSGSRYNEQFF. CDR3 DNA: TGCAGCGTTGTTTTATCGACTAGCGGGAGTCGGTACAATGAGCAGTTCTTC.

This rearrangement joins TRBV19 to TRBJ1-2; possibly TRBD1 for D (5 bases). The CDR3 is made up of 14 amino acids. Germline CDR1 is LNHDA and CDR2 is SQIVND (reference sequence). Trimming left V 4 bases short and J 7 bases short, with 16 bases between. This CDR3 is CASSTSPGLSGYTF. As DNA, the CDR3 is TGTGCCAGTAGTACTTCCCCGGGACTCTCTGGCTACACCTTC.

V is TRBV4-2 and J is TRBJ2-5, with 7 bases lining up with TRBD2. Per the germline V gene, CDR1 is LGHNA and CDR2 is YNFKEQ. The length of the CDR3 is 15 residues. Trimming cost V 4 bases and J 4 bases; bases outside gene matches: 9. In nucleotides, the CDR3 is TGTGCCAGCAGCCCCTCGTGGGAGGGCCGAGAGACCCAGTACTTC. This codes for CASSPSWEGRETQYF.

CDR3 coding DNA: TGTGCCAGCTCCTATCGGGAGGACACTGAAGCTTTCTTT. Its protein product is CASSYREDTEAFF. This chain joins TRBV27 and TRBJ1-1, with unresolved D. Trimming pared 8 bases from V and 3 bases from J, leaving 13 bases between. Germline V gives CDR1 MNHEY, CDR2 SMNVEV (reference sequence). This CDR3 contains 13 residues.